Below are 12 T cell receptor beta chains sequenced from a single sample in a study of T cell repertoires in cytomegalovirus infection (dated by TCRdb to about 2019). TCRdb lists the instrument as Illumina HiSeq 1500. TCRdb reprocessing: public reads trimmed at Q25 with fastp, clones called with MiXCR, in-frame beta chains kept. Entries are consolidated by CDR3 protein sequence, retaining the most common genes and DNA. The sample profile shows more than 200,000 distinct CDR3 sequences; 9.1% of them were found once. More than 13% of the sample is in the top ten clones. Sample: PBMCs. The receptor source for this set is a human donor in good health (CMV status not recorded). Some clones in this sample may be carry-over from other donors' samples.

This clonotype occurred many times. The chain links TRBV12-5 to TRBJ1-2; D remains unclear. Trimming left V 6 bases short and J 8 bases short, with 22 bases between. Germline assignment: CDR1 LGHNT and CDR2 FRNRAP. The CDR3 consists of 15 residues. CDR3 amino acids: CASGSFSGPQGGYTF. In DNA form, the CDR3 reads TGTGCTAGTGGGTCTTTCTCGGGCCCCCAAGGAGGCTACACCTTC.

The table lists this clonotype with many counts. J is TRBJ2-3 and V is TRBV5-6, with D perhaps TRBD2 (5 bases). V shed 3 bases and J shed 0 bases, with 11 bases lying between them. CDR3 length equals 15 residues. Germline V gene lookup returns CDR1 SGHDT and CDR2 YYEEEE. The CDR3 loop reads CASSWLGESTDTQYF. The CDR3 DNA is TGTGCCAGCAGCTGGCTCGGGGAGAGCACAGATACGCAGTATTTT.

V gene TRBV6-5 combines with J gene TRBJ2-2, with 7 bases aligning to TRBD2. The CDR3 runs 15 residues. After removal of 1 base from V and 3 bases from J, the junction contained 2 bases not matched to a gene. The germline CDR1 and CDR2 sequences are MNHEY and SVGAGI. In nucleotides, the CDR3 is TGTGCCAGCAGTTACTGGGGGGGAGACACCGGGGAGCTGTTTTTT. Its translation is CASSYWGGDTGELFF.

The chain has TRBV5-1 and TRBJ1-1; D possibly corresponds to TRBD1 (5 bases). The CDR3 length is 12 residues. Germline values: CDR1 SGHRS, CDR2 YFSETQ. Trimming removed 4 bases from V and 11 bases from J, with 15 bases in between. CDR3 sequence: CASSPGDDLAFF. Written as DNA, the CDR3 is TGCGCCAGCAGCCCCGGGGACGATCTGGCTTTCTTT.

The chain couples TRBV20-1 to TRBJ1-2, with TRBD1 matching 7 bases. This CDR3 has 13 amino acids. Looked up from germline, CDR1 is DFQATT and CDR2 is SNEGSKA (reference sequence). The trim removed 2 bases at V and 4 bases at J, leaving 4 bases unmatched. The CDR3 region is CSARRQGPYGYTF. The CDR3 nucleotides are TGCAGTGCTAGACGACAGGGTCCCTATGGCTACACCTTC.

This clonotype has a handful of counts. This chain uses TRBV7-8 with TRBJ1-1, with D possibly TRBD1 on 5 matching bases. Germline V lookup: CDR1 SGHVS, CDR2 FQNEAQ. V lost 2 bases and J lost 2, with 9 bases in between. The CDR3 sequence is 14 residues long. The CDR3 loop reads CASSLQGFNTEAFF. The DNA for the CDR3 is TGTGCCAGCAGCTTACAGGGATTTAACACTGAAGCTTTCTTT.

The sample holds many counts of this clonotype. The V call is TRBV7-2, the J call TRBJ1-2; D is ambiguous. The V end was cut by 5 bases, the J end by 8 bases, with 15 bases between. CDR1 is SGHTA, CDR2 FQGNSA, per germline. This CDR3 comprises 13 residues. The DNA for the CDR3 is TGTGCCAGCAGCATCTACGGCCTGGAAGGCTACACCTTC. Translated, it gives CASSIYGLEGYTF.

This clonotype has only a few counts. The rearrangement links TRBV18 to TRBJ2-2, with TRBD2 matching 15 bases. There are 18 residues in the CDR3. The V gene end was trimmed by 0 bases and the J gene end by 5 bases; junction bases not matched to a gene: 4. Germline V gene sequence: CDR1 KGHSH, CDR2 LQKENI. CDR3 in amino acids: CASSPPGLAGGRTGELFF. The CDR3 bases are TGTGCCAGCTCACCACCGGGACTAGCGGGAGGACGGACCGGGGAGCTGTTTTTT.

This clonotype was counted at least ten times. J is TRBJ2-6 and V is TRBV7-8; D is undetermined. V shed 5 bases and J shed 0 bases, with 17 bases lying between them. The CDR3 is 18 amino acids. Germline assignment: CDR1 SGHVS and CDR2 FQNEAQ. CDR3 DNA sequence: TGTGCCAGCAGCCCTAGTGGCAGGATAATCTCTGGGGCCAACGTCCTGACTTTC. It is translated as CASSPSGRIISGANVLTF.

Many counts were recorded for this clonotype. This chain joins TRBV11-2 and TRBJ1-1; D not resolved. Germline V gene lookup returns CDR1 SGHAT and CDR2 FQNNGV. This CDR3 is 14 amino acids long. The V gene lost 4 bases and the J gene lost 8 bases, with 17 bases spanning the gap. CDR3 sequence: CASSYRRQSAEAFF. As DNA, the CDR3 is TGTGCCAGCAGCTACCGAAGGCAGTCTGCCGAAGCTTTCTTT.

The V gene is TRBV19, the J gene TRBJ1-5, with D possibly TRBD1 on 5 matching bases. The CDR3 loop spans 16 amino acids. With 1 base removed from V and 2 bases from J, the gap between germline ends came to 12 bases. Germline CDR1 LNHDA, CDR2 SQIVND (reference sequence). This chain's CDR3 is CASSIALGGGNQPQHF. The CDR3 nucleotides are TGTGCCAGTAGTATAGCTCTGGGGGGAGGCAATCAGCCCCAGCATTTT.

This clonotype was recorded only once. The rearrangement links TRBV20-1 to TRBJ1-4; D is undetermined. CDR1 is DFQATT and CDR2 is SNEGSKA in the germline V gene (reference sequence). Trimming took off 5 bases at V and 0 bases at J, with 16 bases between the two ends. The CDR3 contains 16 residues. In nucleotides, the CDR3 is TGCAGTGCTTCCCCGGGTATCCTTGCAACTAATGAAAAACTGTTTTTT. This gives the protein CSASPGILATNEKLFF.